A selection of T cell receptor beta chains follows, all from one sample in a study of identical twins. Each CDR3 protein gets one entry after TCRdb re-called the 5' RACE reads with MiXCR. The sample lists hundreds of thousands of distinct CDR3 sequences, 8.6% occurring once. This sample was shared with a second study, whose subject was yellow fever vaccine responses in identical twins.

Sequenced material: PBMCs. The receptors originated from a woman aged 18-29 years in good health. CDR3s leave out the opening cysteine and the closing phenylalanine or tryptophan. Rows give clone size only sometimes, using once, few, many, or a class for an expanded clone.

.,TRBV27,ASSPVRDSFEQY
few,TRBV28,ASTPPPSSYNEQF
few,TRBV4-2,ASSQAVSKGYT
.,TRBV18,ASARQGLNEQF
.,TRBV7-2,ASSPIGLGADEQF
many,TRBV6-2/TRBV6-3,ASSYGVTGELF
many,TRBV12-3/TRBV12-4,ASSLATGGLTEAF
few,TRBV7-9,ASSLSGVEKLF
.,TRBV11-2,ASSSPWGEFTDTQY
.,TRBV20-1,SAQEGGGAYNEQF
many,TRBV18,ASSPSNSEQF
few,TRBV10-3,AIGQDTEAF
.,TRBV29-1,SVRDRASYNEQF
.,TRBV28,ASSLMREGPYEQY
many,TRBV29-1,SVDRGAGELF
.,TRBV12-3/TRBV12-4,ASSPGTGLMGEAF
.,TRBV5-1,ASSKQLAALQETRY
.,TRBV5-1,ASSSGRTTNNEQF
few,TRBV7-3,ASSLTGTATEQY
.,TRBV4-3,ASSQDVSGGTYEQY
.,TRBV5-4,ASSLGQSTYGYT
.,TRBV6-2/TRBV6-3,ASSKGLAVYNEQF
.,TRBV20-1,SARGQTGLSGRGYEQY
few,TRBV25-1,ASSERDIVKDTQY
.,TRBV7-6,ASSLSQGFNQPQH
few,TRBV27,ASSLLTSGSDEQY